This T cell receptor beta chain was retrieved from a study of control samples from healthy donors and cancer patients. The CDR3 totals 14 residues. CDR1 is KGHDR, CDR2 SFDVKD, per germline. Losses at the gene ends were 5 bases for V and 4 bases for J; bases not matched to a gene: 3. Libraries were prepared by immunoSEQ multiplex PCR; TCRdb keeps only in-frame clonotypes and omits some of them. The table lists approximately 170,000 clones, 91% of them singletons. This TCR was sampled from a woman under 40 in good health. V usage is TRBV24-1 and J usage is TRBJ2-3, with 9 bases that match TRBD2. The material sequenced was blood. The CDR3 region is CATSVVAGADTQYF. DNA of the CDR3: TGTGCCACCAGTGTAGTAGCGGGAGCAGATACGCAGTATTTT.